This is a list of T cell receptor beta chains from one sample in a study of T cell repertoires in cytomegalovirus infection. TCRdb used MiXCR to reprocess the reads, holding one entry per CDR3 protein. The sample yields more than 400,000 distinct CDR3 sequences, more than 25% seen once. The specimen sequenced was PBMCs. These receptor sequences come from a human donor in good health (CMV status not recorded). Some clones in this sample may be carry-over from other donors' samples. The CDR3 runs from the conserved cysteine through the conserved F or W. Each record gives: D gene, J gene, clone size, V gene, CDR3 DNA, CDR3 protein. D genes are given only for firm matches. Part of the rows lack a size; the others show once, few, many or a class for expanded clones.

D gene: NA
J gene: TRBJ1-1
clone size: NA
V gene: TRBV12-3/TRBV12-4
CDR3 DNA: TGTGCCAGCAGTATTTTGAGGGGGTCCACTGAAGCTTTCTTT
CDR3 protein: CASSILRGSTEAFF

D gene: NA
J gene: TRBJ1-2
clone size: many
V gene: TRBV7-2
CDR3 DNA: TGTGCCAGCAGCTTAGAGAAAGGGGCTAACTATGGCTACACCTTC
CDR3 protein: CASSLEKGANYGYTF

D gene: NA
J gene: TRBJ2-2
clone size: few
V gene: TRBV6-5
CDR3 DNA: TGTGCCGGCCAAGAGACCGGGGAGCTGTTTTTT
CDR3 protein: CAGQETGELFF

D gene: TRBD2
J gene: TRBJ2-1
clone size: many
V gene: TRBV7-2
CDR3 DNA: TGTGCCAGCAGCTTATCCGCTAGCGGGAGAAGGAATTTTGGGCAGTTCTTC
CDR3 protein: CASSLSASGRRNFGQFF

D gene: TRBD1
J gene: TRBJ1-5
clone size: NA
V gene: TRBV30
CDR3 DNA: TGTGCCTGGAGTGAGGGACAGGAAAATCAGCCCCAGCATTTT
CDR3 protein: CAWSEGQENQPQHF

D gene: TRBD1
J gene: TRBJ1-2
clone size: NA
V gene: TRBV7-9
CDR3 DNA: TGTGCCAGCAGCTCGGGGGACAGCCACTATGGCTACACCTTC
CDR3 protein: CASSSGDSHYGYTF

D gene: NA
J gene: TRBJ1-4
clone size: NA
V gene: TRBV7-9
CDR3 DNA: TGTGCCAGCGGCCCGTGGGGGGAAAAACTGTTTTTT
CDR3 protein: CASGPWGEKLFF

D gene: TRBD2
J gene: TRBJ2-3
clone size: few
V gene: TRBV29-1
CDR3 DNA: TGCAGCGTAGGGACTAGCGGGAGAGGAGATACGCAGTATTTT
CDR3 protein: CSVGTSGRGDTQYF

D gene: NA
J gene: TRBJ1-1
clone size: NA
V gene: TRBV4-1
CDR3 DNA: TGCGCCAGCAGCCAAGGGCCAGCCGCGACACTTGAAGCTTTCTTT
CDR3 protein: CASSQGPAATLEAFF

D gene: TRBD1
J gene: TRBJ1-4
clone size: NA
V gene: TRBV29-1
CDR3 DNA: TGCAGCGTGGCTATGATAGGGACAGGGCCTAATGAAAAACTGTTTTTT
CDR3 protein: CSVAMIGTGPNEKLFF

D gene: TRBD2
J gene: TRBJ2-3
clone size: few
V gene: TRBV7-3
CDR3 DNA: TGTGCCAGCAGCCCGGGGACTAGCAAAACAGATACGCAGTATTTT
CDR3 protein: CASSPGTSKTDTQYF

D gene: NA
J gene: TRBJ2-3
clone size: NA
V gene: TRBV20-1
CDR3 DNA: TGCAGTGCTAGGGGGTCGGCGGGATCTGGCACAGATACGCAGTATTTT
CDR3 protein: CSARGSAGSGTDTQYF

D gene: NA
J gene: TRBJ2-5
clone size: many
V gene: TRBV7-2
CDR3 DNA: TGTGCCAGCAGCTTAGGTGACCAAGAGACCCAGTACTTC
CDR3 protein: CASSLGDQETQYF

D gene: NA
J gene: TRBJ2-6
clone size: NA
V gene: TRBV12-3/TRBV12-4
CDR3 DNA: TGTGCCAGCAGAGCCGGGGGGGCCAACGTCCTGACTTTC
CDR3 protein: CASRAGGANVLTF

D gene: TRBD1
J gene: TRBJ1-1
clone size: NA
V gene: TRBV30
CDR3 DNA: TGTGCCTGGGGACAGGGGATTTTTAACACTGAAGCTTTCTTT
CDR3 protein: CAWGQGIFNTEAFF

D gene: NA
J gene: TRBJ1-5
clone size: NA
V gene: TRBV30
CDR3 DNA: TGTGCCTGGAGTGCCCAGGGGAATCAGCCCCAGCATTTT
CDR3 protein: CAWSAQGNQPQHF

D gene: TRBD1
J gene: TRBJ2-1
clone size: NA
V gene: TRBV4-3
CDR3 DNA: TGCGCCAGCAGCCAAGGCAGACAGGGCTACAATGAGCAGTTCTTC
CDR3 protein: CASSQGRQGYNEQFF

D gene: TRBD1
J gene: TRBJ1-1
clone size: few
V gene: TRBV6-2/TRBV6-3
CDR3 DNA: TGTGCCAGCCTCAGGGGACAGCTGAACACTGAAGCTTTCTTT
CDR3 protein: CASLRGQLNTEAFF

D gene: TRBD1
J gene: TRBJ1-2
clone size: many
V gene: TRBV6-2/TRBV6-3
CDR3 DNA: TGTGCCAGCAGCAAATCCGGGACAGTTTATGGCTACACCTTC
CDR3 protein: CASSKSGTVYGYTF

D gene: NA
J gene: TRBJ1-2
clone size: few
V gene: TRBV12-3/TRBV12-4
CDR3 DNA: TGTGCCAGCACAGACGGCCTCCAGGGCTACACCTTC
CDR3 protein: CASTDGLQGYTF

D gene: NA
J gene: TRBJ1-1
clone size: few
V gene: TRBV12-3/TRBV12-4
CDR3 DNA: TGTGCCAGCAGTTACAGGACGGTTAGCACTGAAGCTTTCTTT
CDR3 protein: CASSYRTVSTEAFF

D gene: NA
J gene: TRBJ2-1
clone size: NA
V gene: TRBV12-3/TRBV12-4
CDR3 DNA: TGTGCCAGCAAAAGACTAGTTGCGATGGATGAGCAGTTCTTC
CDR3 protein: CASKRLVAMDEQFF

D gene: TRBD1
J gene: TRBJ1-1
clone size: once
V gene: TRBV29-1
CDR3 DNA: TGCAGCGTTGAAGAAAGAGGGGGGACAGATGAAGCTTTCTTT
CDR3 protein: CSVEERGGTDEAFF

D gene: TRBD1
J gene: TRBJ2-5
clone size: NA
V gene: TRBV5-4
CDR3 DNA: TGTGCCAGCAGCTTACAGGGGACAGAGACCCAGTACTTC
CDR3 protein: CASSLQGTETQYF

D gene: NA
J gene: TRBJ2-4
clone size: NA
V gene: TRBV7-2
CDR3 DNA: TGTGCCAGCAGCTCACGCTTAGGGACCCTAGCCAAAAACATTCAGTACTTC
CDR3 protein: CASSSRLGTLAKNIQYF

D gene: NA
J gene: TRBJ1-2
clone size: NA
V gene: TRBV4-3
CDR3 DNA: TGCGCCAGCAGCCATAGAGACAGTCAACGTCTTTATGGCTACACCTTC
CDR3 protein: CASSHRDSQRLYGYTF

D gene: NA
J gene: TRBJ1-6
clone size: NA
V gene: TRBV6-5
CDR3 DNA: TGTGCCAGCAGTTACTCCCGGTCTGTGACCTATAATTCACCCCTCCACTTT
CDR3 protein: CASSYSRSVTYNSPLHF

D gene: TRBD2
J gene: TRBJ2-5
clone size: NA
V gene: TRBV4-1
CDR3 DNA: TGTGCCAGCAGCCAAGCTTTACTTCTAGCGGGAATAGGAGAGACCCAGTACTTC
CDR3 protein: CASSQALLLAGIGETQYF

D gene: NA
J gene: TRBJ1-3
clone size: many
V gene: TRBV7-8
CDR3 DNA: TGTGCCAGCAGCTTAGCGCTAAGGGGCGGCTCTGGAAACACCATATATTTT
CDR3 protein: CASSLALRGGSGNTIYF

D gene: NA
J gene: TRBJ2-3
clone size: many
V gene: TRBV7-2
CDR3 DNA: TGTGCCAGCAGCTTAGTAGAGTACACAGATACGCAGTATTTT
CDR3 protein: CASSLVEYTDTQYF

D gene: TRBD1
J gene: TRBJ1-3
clone size: NA
V gene: TRBV4-1
CDR3 DNA: TGCGCCAGCAGCCAGGACAGGGGGGATGCTGATGGAAACACCATATATTTT
CDR3 protein: CASSQDRGDADGNTIYF

D gene: NA
J gene: TRBJ1-1
clone size: NA
V gene: TRBV5-1
CDR3 DNA: TGCGCCAGCAGCCCCGCGCCCAGGAGCACTGAAGCTTTCTTT
CDR3 protein: CASSPAPRSTEAFF

D gene: NA
J gene: TRBJ1-1
clone size: NA
V gene: TRBV18
CDR3 DNA: TGTGCCAGCTCACTTGTCCAGTACGCTGAAGCTTTCTTT
CDR3 protein: CASSLVQYAEAFF